This entry features one T cell receptor (beta chain) sequence. These data belong to a study of blood T cell repertoires in COVID-19. About the study: Donors in the United States, Italy and Spain gave samples during acute or convalescent COVID-19.

The Seattle site enrolled patients during active infection and followed them longitudinally. Methods used by the authors: Estimates of nucleated cell counts were drawn from the amplification of reference gene primers. Using immunoSEQ multiplex PCR, the repertoire was profiled, and TCRdb retains in-frame clones only, with some absent. The D gene and trimming were derived from the DNA, and the V and J assignments and clone size from that table. The sample shows 350,000 to 500,000 clones, approximately 90% of them seen only once. Germline CDR1 and CDR2: MNHEY and SMNVEV (reference sequence). This CDR3 comprises 13 residues. Trimming cost V 4 bases and J 2 bases, with 6 bases left between them.

What was sequenced was peripheral blood. V usage is TRBV27 and J usage is TRBJ2-1; possibly TRBD1 for D (6 bases). The TCR sequence derives from a man aged 18 to 29 with COVID-19, enrolled during active disease. CDR3 protein: CASSWTAYNEQFF. CDR3 nucleotide sequence: TGTGCCAGCAGTTGGACAGCCTACAATGAGCAGTTCTTC.